This T cell receptor beta chain was captured by sequencing in a study of tumor T cells in aggressive B-cell lymphoma. Per the germline V gene, CDR1 is MDHEN and CDR2 is SYDVKM. Trimming left V 2 bases short and J 0 bases short, with 9 bases between. This CDR3 has 15 amino acids. TCRdb keeps only in-frame clones here, not all; method: immunoSEQ multiplex PCR. The repertoire includes approximately 10,000 clones, roughly 85% of them detected once, and less than 3.5% sits in the top ten. The receptor's source is an adult with diffuse large B cell lymphoma. The source material was tumor tissue. The chain is built from TRBV28 and TRBJ2-3; D is possibly TRBD1 (5 bases). The CDR3 bases are TGTGCCAGCAGTTTAACAGGACCTAGCACAGATACGCAGTATTTT. Amino acids: CASSLTGPSTDTQYF.